This T cell receptor (beta chain) appears in the sequencing data of a study of T-cell reconstitution after alpha-beta-depleted transplantation in children. The germline V gene has CDR1 DFQATT and CDR2 SNEGSKA (reference sequence). The length of the CDR3 is 16 residues. V trimming: 1 base; J trimming: 2 bases; junction bases outside the gene matches: 8. This clonotype was seen a few times. Construction of the TCRbeta library involved unique molecular identifiers. MiXCR, applied by TCRdb to the PCR reads, yields one record per CDR3 protein. The sample includes 550,000 to 600,000 distinct CDR3 sequences, under 25% of them seen just once.

This chain uses TRBV20-1 with TRBJ2-1; TRBD1 agrees at 7 bases. The sample was PBMCs, mostly from graft donor cells, taken 360 days after TCRalphabeta/CD19-depleted stem cell transplant. The receptor was isolated from a boy younger than two who had a stem cell transplant for acute myeloid leukemia, so the T cells may come from the graft donor. CDR3 bases: TGCAGTGCTAGAGTCCCTCACAGGGGTGCCTACAATGAGCAGTTCTTC. Amino acid sequence: CSARVPHRGAYNEQFF.